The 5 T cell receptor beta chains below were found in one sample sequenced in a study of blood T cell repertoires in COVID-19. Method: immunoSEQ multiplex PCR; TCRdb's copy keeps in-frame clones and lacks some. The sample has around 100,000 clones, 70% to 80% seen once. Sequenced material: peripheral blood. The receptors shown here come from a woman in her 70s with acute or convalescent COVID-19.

The chain's CDR3 is CASSQLAGVTSTDTQYF. CDR3 DNA: TGTGCCAGCAGCCAGCTAGCGGGGGTAACTAGCACAGATACGCAGTATTTT. This chain connects TRBV3-1 (or the pseudogene TRBV3-2) to TRBJ2-3; 10 bases agree with TRBD2. This CDR3 has 17 amino acids. Germline V lookup: CDR1 LGHDT, CDR2 YNNKEL (reference sequence). J was trimmed by 0 bases and V by 3 bases; bases with no gene match: 6.

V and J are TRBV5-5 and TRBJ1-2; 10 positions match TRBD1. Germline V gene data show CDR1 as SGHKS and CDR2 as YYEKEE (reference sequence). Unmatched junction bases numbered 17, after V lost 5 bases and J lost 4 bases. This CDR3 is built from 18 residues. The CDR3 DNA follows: TGTGCCAGCAGATTAGTAGACGGGACAGGGGATAACCCCTATGGCTACACCTTC. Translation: CASRLVDGTGDNPYGYTF.

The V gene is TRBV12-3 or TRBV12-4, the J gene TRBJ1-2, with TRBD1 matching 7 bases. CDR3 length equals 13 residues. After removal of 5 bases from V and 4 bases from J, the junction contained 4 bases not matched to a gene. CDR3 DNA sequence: TGTGCCAGCAGTCCGGACAGGTTCTATGGCTACACCTTC. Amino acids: CASSPDRFYGYTF.

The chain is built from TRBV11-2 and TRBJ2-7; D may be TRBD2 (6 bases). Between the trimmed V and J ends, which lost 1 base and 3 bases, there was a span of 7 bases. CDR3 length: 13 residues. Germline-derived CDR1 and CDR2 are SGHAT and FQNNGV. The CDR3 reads CASSLGRGYEQYV. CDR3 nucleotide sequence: TGTGCCAGCAGCTTAGGGAGGGGCTACGAGCAGTACGTC.

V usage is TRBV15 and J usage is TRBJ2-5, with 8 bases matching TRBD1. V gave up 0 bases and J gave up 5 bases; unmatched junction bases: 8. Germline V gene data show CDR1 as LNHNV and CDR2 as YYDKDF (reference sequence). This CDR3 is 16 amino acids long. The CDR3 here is CATSRDRTGLGETQYF. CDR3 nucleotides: TGTGCCACCAGCAGAGATAGGACAGGGCTTGGGGAGACCCAGTACTTC.